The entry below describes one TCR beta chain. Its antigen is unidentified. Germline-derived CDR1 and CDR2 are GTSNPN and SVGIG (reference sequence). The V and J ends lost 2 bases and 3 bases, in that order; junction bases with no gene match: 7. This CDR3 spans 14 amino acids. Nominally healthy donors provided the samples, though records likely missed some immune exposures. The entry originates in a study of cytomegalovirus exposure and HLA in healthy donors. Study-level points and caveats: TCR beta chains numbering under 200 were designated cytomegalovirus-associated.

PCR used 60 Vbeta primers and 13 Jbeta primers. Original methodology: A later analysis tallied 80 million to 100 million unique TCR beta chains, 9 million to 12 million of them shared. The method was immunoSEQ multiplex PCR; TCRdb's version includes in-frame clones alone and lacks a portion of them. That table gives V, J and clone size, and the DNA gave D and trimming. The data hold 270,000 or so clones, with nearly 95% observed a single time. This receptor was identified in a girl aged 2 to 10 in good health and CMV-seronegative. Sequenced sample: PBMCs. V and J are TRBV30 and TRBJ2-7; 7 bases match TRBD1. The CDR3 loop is CAWSSRDSHYEQYF. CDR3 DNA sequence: TGTGCCTGGAGTTCCAGGGACAGCCACTACGAGCAGTACTTC. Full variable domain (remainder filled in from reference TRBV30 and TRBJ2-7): SQTIHQWPATLVQPVGSPLSLECTVEGTSNPNLYWYRQAAGRGLQLLFYSVGIGQISSEVPQNLSASRPQDRQFILSSKKLLLSDSGFYLCAWSSRDSHYEQYFGPGTRLTVT.